This T cell receptor (beta chain) was identified in a study of graft-versus-host responses after intestinal transplantation. Study at large: Induction with anti-thymocyte globulin, then tacrolimus and steroids for around three years, was given to all recipients.

Study conclusions and caveats: Early HvG declines after transplant were associated with peak circulating GvH clone levels. Among recipient marrow samples, GvH clones were found; some appeared first in ileum or blood.

A word on this clone: The antigen remains undetermined.

With 1 base clipped from V and 10 bases from J, the junction kept 7 bases outside the gene matches. From germline, CDR1 is SNHLY and CDR2 FYNNEI. The CDR3 consists of 14 residues. Here immunoSEQ multiplex PCR was the method, and the copy in TCRdb shows in-frame clones only, minus some. The profile covers more than 95,000 clones, with about 88% appearing a single time and more than 0.8% taken by the ten largest. The sequencing used unstimulated CD4+ T cells sorted from spleen or lymph node cells, collected before intestinal transplant. This sequence was found in a human donor who received an intestinal transplant. The V gene is TRBV2, the J gene TRBJ2-1, with 7 bases that match TRBD2. DNA for the CDR3: TGTGCCAGCAGTGAAGTGGGGGGGGAAGGGGAGCAGTTCTTC. It yields the protein CASSEVGGEGEQFF.